The 19 T cell receptor beta chains below were found in one sample sequenced in a study of T-cell reconstitution after alpha-beta-depleted transplantation in children. As it was prepared, the TCRbeta library received unique molecular identifiers. Via MiXCR, TCRdb re-called the PCR reads, giving one row per CDR3 protein. The sample consists of 85,000 to 120,000 distinct CDR3 sequences, approximately 8% of them appearing once. The sample here was PBMCs, taken before TCRalphabeta/CD19-depleted stem cell transplant. The source of these receptors is a boy aged 2 to 9 with acute lymphoblastic leukemia, due to receive a stem cell transplant.

This clonotype was seen a few times. The rearrangement joins TRBV19 to TRBJ2-1; TRBD2 matches at 10 bases. J gave up 2 bases and V 6 bases, and 7 bases lay outside the gene matches. Per germline, CDR1 LNHDA and CDR2 SQIVND (reference sequence). CDR3 size: 16 residues. CDR3 DNA: TGTGCCAGTAGCCCTCCACTAGCGGGGACCTACAATGAGCAGTTCTTC. Protein: CASSPPLAGTYNEQFF.

The V gene is TRBV19, the J gene TRBJ2-6, with D possibly matching TRBD1 (6 bases). In germline, CDR1 is LNHDA, CDR2 SQIVND (reference sequence). The CDR3 loop spans 18 amino acids. V was trimmed by 3 bases and J by 0 bases, leaving 15 bases between them. The CDR3, as DNA: TGTGCCAGTAGTATGGGCAGGGGCACAATCTCTGGGGCCAACGTCCTGACTTTC. This sequence encodes CASSMGRGTISGANVLTF.

The sample holds many counts of this clonotype. The gene calls are TRBV12-3 or TRBV12-4 and TRBJ2-2; TRBD1 is a possible D gene (6 bases). This CDR3 has 13 residues. Trimming took off 5 bases at V and 5 bases at J, with 9 bases between the two ends. As DNA, the CDR3 is TGTGCCAGCAGTGAGGACAGTACCGGGGAGCTGTTTTTT. It is translated as CASSEDSTGELFF.

This clonotype has a count of ten or more. This chain links TRBV3-1 with TRBJ2-1; D might be TRBD2 (7 bases). The CDR3 consists of 17 residues. Trimming stripped 3 bases from V and 2 bases from J, with 17 bases between. The germline V gene encodes CDR1 LGHDT and CDR2 YNNKEL (reference sequence). The CDR3 DNA reads as TGTGCCAGCAGCCATCCCGGGGGGCGGGGGACCTACAATGAGCAGTTCTTC. Its translation: CASSHPGGRGTYNEQFF.

V is TRBV7-2 and J is TRBJ1-1, with a possible D match to TRBD1 (5 bases). The germline V gene encodes CDR1 SGHTA and CDR2 FQGNSA. The CDR3 has 14 amino acids. With 2 bases removed from V and 10 bases from J, the gap between germline ends came to 17 bases. The CDR3 spells CASSLWEGVQGAFF. The DNA of the CDR3 is TGTGCCAGCAGCTTATGGGAAGGGGTCCAGGGAGCTTTCTTT.

The chain links TRBV20-1 to TRBJ2-3; D is unclear. Germline assignment: CDR1 DFQATT and CDR2 SNEGSKA (reference sequence). V shed 3 bases and J shed 7 bases, with 14 bases lying between them. This CDR3 has 13 residues. The CDR3 DNA sequence: TGCAGTGCTAGGGTTCCAGAGGAGCATACGCAGTATTTT. Residues: CSARVPEEHTQYF.

The CDR3 spells CATGGRFYEQYF. The CDR3 nucleotides are TGTGCCACCGGAGGACGTTTCTACGAGCAGTACTTC. The V and J genes are TRBV24-1 and TRBJ2-7, with TRBD2 as a possible D gene (5 bases). Germline V gene sequence: CDR1 KGHDR, CDR2 SFDVKD. This CDR3 is built from 12 residues. V was cut by 9 bases and J by 3 bases, with 11 bases left in between.

The genes are TRBV20-1 and TRBJ1-6, with D uncertain. Trimming removed 5 bases at V and 0 bases at J, with 20 bases between. Germline values: CDR1 DFQATT, CDR2 SNEGSKA (reference sequence). This CDR3 comprises 18 residues. In DNA, the CDR3 is TGCAGTGCTTTCCCGAGCGCGTACCTTAGCTCCTATAATTCACCCCTCCACTTT. As protein: CSAFPSAYLSSYNSPLHF.

This clonotype was detected many times. V and J are TRBV3-1 and TRBJ2-1, with D perhaps matching TRBD2 (5 bases). CDR1 and CDR2 from the germline V gene are LGHDT and YNNKEL (reference sequence). With 0 bases removed from V and 5 bases from J, the gap between germline ends came to 14 bases. The CDR3 sequence is 16 residues long. The CDR3 is CASSQDSGRDDNEQFF. The CDR3 bases are TGTGCCAGCAGCCAAGATTCGGGGAGAGACGACAATGAGCAGTTCTTC.

This clonotype was picked up many times. V and J are TRBV6-2 or TRBV6-3 and TRBJ1-5; 7 bases agree with TRBD1. Germline CDR1 reads MNHEY; CDR2 reads SVGEGT. After removal of 7 bases from V and 2 bases from J, the junction contained 8 bases not matched to a gene. This CDR3 spans 15 amino acids. CDR3 bases: TGTGCCAGCACCCCGACAGGGATGGGCAATCAGCCCCAGCATTTT. Translating it yields CASTPTGMGNQPQHF.

In regard to this clonotype: At one end, the junction sequence differs from germline, possibly due to a read error. The chain is built from TRBV5-1 and TRBJ2-7; D could derive from TRBD1 or TRBD2 (5 bases each). The CDR3 length is 12 residues. Germline V CDR1 and CDR2: SGHRS, YFSETQ. CDR3 sequence reads: CASKDGAYGQYF. CDR3 in DNA: TGCGCCAGCAAGGACGGGGCCTACGGGCAGTACTTC. Using reference TRBV5-1 and TRBJ2-7 for the parts outside the CDR3, the full variable domain is KAGVTQTPRYLIKTRGQQVTLSCSPISGHRSVSWYQQTPGQGLQFLFEYFSETQRNKGNFPGRFSGRQFSNSRSEMNVSTLELGDSALYLCASKDGAYGQYFGPGTRLTVT.

This clonotype came up a few times. The CDR3, as DNA: TGTGCCAGCAGTTTAGCGCAGACGGGGTACGGTGAAGCTTTCTTT. It translates to CASSLAQTGYGEAFF. This sequence joins TRBV12-3 or TRBV12-4 and TRBJ1-1, with D unclear. CDR3 length equals 15 residues. The ends were cut back, 0 bases at V and 7 bases at J, with 15 bases in the middle.

This clonotype has at least ten counts. This chain joins TRBV28 and TRBJ2-2; D gene uncertain. CDR1 and CDR2 from the germline V gene are MDHEN and SYDVKM. V shed 3 bases and J shed 4 bases, with 6 bases lying between them. This CDR3 contains 13 residues. As DNA, the CDR3 is TGTGCCAGCAGTTTTGACCTCACCGGGGAGCTGTTTTTT. Translated: CASSFDLTGELFF.

The sample holds many counts of this clonotype. V usage is TRBV12-3 or TRBV12-4 and J usage is TRBJ2-1, with a weak D call TRBD2 (6 bases). V was shortened by 4 bases and J by 5 bases, with 12 bases between the two germline ends. The CDR3 runs 14 residues. Written as DNA, the CDR3 is TGTGCCAGCAGTTCCGGGACTGTGAACAATGAGCAGTTCTTC. Its translation is CASSSGTVNNEQFF.

This clonotype was seen ten or more times. The chain carries TRBV7-9 and TRBJ2-1, with D perhaps TRBD2 (6 bases). With 5 bases removed from V and 1 base from J, the gap between germline ends came to 15 bases. Germline V lookup: CDR1 SEHNR, CDR2 FQNEAQ (reference sequence). The CDR3 runs 16 residues. For the CDR3, the DNA is TGTGCCAGCAGCGCCCGGGAGTCCCCTTCCTACAATGAGCAGTTCTTC. It specifies CASSARESPSYNEQFF.

This rearrangement joins TRBV4-1 to TRBJ2-1; TRBD1 or TRBD2 may be the D gene (5 bases each). V was clipped by 2 bases and J by 0 bases, with 11 bases between them. CDR1 is MGHRA, CDR2 YSYEKL, per germline. CDR3 length: 16 amino acids. The chain's CDR3 is CASSQSLGVSYNEQFF. CDR3 nucleotides: TGCGCCAGCAGCCAAAGTTTGGGGGTCTCCTACAATGAGCAGTTCTTC.

J is TRBJ2-3 and V is TRBV6-1, with TRBD2 matching over 10 bases. The germline V gene has CDR1 MNHNS and CDR2 SASEGT. With V trimmed by 6 bases and J by 4 bases, 4 bases remained unmatched. The CDR3 spans 14 residues. CDR3: CASRPAGGADTQYF. In DNA, the CDR3 is TGTGCCAGCAGACCAGCGGGGGGGGCAGATACGCAGTATTTT.

This chain connects TRBV4-3 to TRBJ1-4; 7 bases fit TRBD1. With V trimmed by 4 bases and J by 7 bases, 12 bases remained unmatched. This CDR3 region has 16 residues. Per the germline V gene, CDR1 is LGHNA and CDR2 is YSLEER. The CDR3 spells CASSRGGPGTGEKLFF. As DNA, the CDR3 is TGCGCCAGCAGCCGAGGGGGCCCCGGGACGGGTGAAAAACTGTTTTTT.

The rearrangement joins TRBV6-5 to TRBJ2-3; 9 positions match TRBD2. V lost 0 bases, J lost 0 bases, and 10 bases stayed unmatched. Germline V gene lookup returns CDR1 MNHEY and CDR2 SVGAGI. The CDR3 is 19 amino acids. For the CDR3, the DNA is TGTGCCAGCAGTTACTCGAAGGCGACTAGCGGCATTAGCACAGATACGCAGTATTTT. Protein: CASSYSKATSGISTDTQYF.